This T cell receptor (beta chain) was captured in a study of shared clonotypes between healthy human individuals. Only a few counts were recorded for this clone. Its specificity is not known. Germline V gives CDR1 MGHRA, CDR2 YSYEKL. This CDR3 is 16 amino acids long. V lost 0 bases and J lost 6, with 16 bases in between. Notes on the study in general: Clonotypes that were shared across a handful of donors made up around 5.5% of naive CD4 clonotypes.

TCRdb keeps only in-frame clones here, not all; method: immunoSEQ multiplex PCR. Of about 690,000 clones in the sample, roughly 91% were seen once. This sequence joins TRBV4-1 and TRBJ2-3; tentatively, D is TRBD1 or TRBD2 (5 bases each). What was sequenced was memory CD8+ T cells from PBMCs. Subset in this sample: CD45RO+ cells pooled with CCR7-negative TemRA cells. The sequence derives from a man in his late teens or twenties in good health. Some clones in this sample may be carry-over from other donors' samples. CDR3 in DNA: TGCGCCAGCAGCCAAGAAGGGACCCAACTGGGGGATACGCAGTATTTT. It specifies CASSQEGTQLGDTQYF.